The 10 T cell receptor beta chains given below trace back to one sample, sequenced in a study of shared clonotypes between healthy human individuals. The table came from immunoSEQ multiplex PCR; TCRdb's copy has only in-frame clones and leaves some out. The data contain some 2.1 million clones, about 95% of them singletons. Sequencing input: naive CD4+ T cells sorted from blood. Subset defined: CD45RA+ positively selected. All receptors come from a man between 18 and 35 years old in good health.

The gene calls are TRBV10-2 and TRBJ1-4, with D uncertain. This CDR3 has 13 amino acids. Germline V gene sequence: CDR1 WSHSY, CDR2 SAAADI. Trimming took 6 bases from V and 7 from J, leaving 12 bases between them. The DNA of the CDR3 is TGCGCCAGCAGGATGAAGCGAGGTGAAAAACTGTTTTTT. It translates to CASRMKRGEKLFF.

The J gene is TRBJ2-1, the V gene TRBV18, with D possibly being TRBD1 (5 bases). V was shortened by 0 bases and J by 6 bases, with 18 bases between the two germline ends. The CDR3 has 17 amino acids. Germline-derived CDR1 and CDR2 are KGHSH and LQKENI. The DNA of the CDR3 is TGTGCCAGCTCACCACCGATAGTTGGGGCTTTTATCAATGAGCAGTTCTTC. Protein product: CASSPPIVGAFINEQFF.

The chain has TRBV28 and TRBJ2-7, with TRBD2 matching 7 bases. After removal of 9 bases from V and 0 bases from J, the junction contained 5 bases not matched to a gene. CDR1 and CDR2 from the germline V gene are MDHEN and SYDVKM. The CDR3 covers 13 residues. CDR3 protein: CASRWGGSYEQYF. CDR3 sequence (DNA): TGTGCCAGTCGGTGGGGGGGCTCCTACGAGCAGTACTTC.

This sequence joins TRBV19 and TRBJ1-4; TRBD1 agrees at 7 bases. Germline loops: CDR1 LNHDA, CDR2 SQIVND (reference sequence). With V trimmed by 6 bases and J by 8 bases, 12 bases remained unmatched. This CDR3 contains 15 residues. DNA of the CDR3: TGTGCCAGTAGGGACAGGCCCTCCCTAGGGGAAAAACTGTTTTTT. Its translation: CASRDRPSLGEKLFF.

The rearrangement links TRBV30 to TRBJ1-6, with TRBD1 identical over 7 bases. The CDR3 length is 14 residues. CDR1 is GTSNPN, CDR2 SVGIG, per germline (reference sequence). The V gene end was trimmed by 6 bases and the J gene end by 10 bases; junction bases not matched to a gene: 12. As DNA, the CDR3 is TGTGCCTGCATCTCCACAGGGGCTCGCTCACCCCTCCACTTT. Translating gives CACISTGARSPLHF.

V gene TRBV5-1 combines with J gene TRBJ2-5, with 7 positions matching TRBD1. Per the germline V gene, CDR1 is SGHRS and CDR2 is YFSETQ. The CDR3 runs 15 residues. The J segment lost 0 bases and the V segment lost 4 bases, leaving 6 bases of the junction unmatched. The CDR3 region is CASSRPDRDQETQYF. The CDR3 nucleotides are TGCGCCAGCAGCCGCCCCGACAGGGACCAAGAGACCCAGTACTTC.

This clone was observed once. The rearrangement uses TRBV4-1 and TRBJ2-3; TRBD2 matches 12 bases. The CDR3 has 19 residues. From germline, CDR1 is MGHRA and CDR2 YSYEKL. Trimming at V came to 3 bases and at J to 4 bases, leaving 14 bases not matched to a gene. CDR3 coding DNA: TGCGCCAGCAGCCAGGGTAGGCTAGCGGGGGGGCCAAAACCAGATACGCAGTATTTT. Protein product: CASSQGRLAGGPKPDTQYF.

The rearrangement joins TRBV29-1 to TRBJ1-2; 8 bases agree with TRBD1. Germline lookup yields CDR1 SQVTM and CDR2 ANQGSEA. CDR3 length: 13 residues. V dropped 6 bases and J dropped 8; count of bases not matched to a gene: 11. The DNA of the CDR3 is TGCAGCGTCGAACAGGGGGGAGGTAGAGGCTACACCTTC. It yields the protein CSVEQGGGRGYTF.

The chain is built from TRBV5-1 and TRBJ1-1, with no clear D. Trimming took 5 bases from V and 1 from J, leaving 9 bases between them. CDR1 is SGHRS, CDR2 YFSETQ, per germline. The CDR3 sequence is 13 residues long. The CDR3 bases are TGCGCCAGCAGGTCGGACTCGAACACTGAAGCTTTCTTT. Protein sequence: CASRSDSNTEAFF.

This clone appeared once. This sample includes further DNA sequences coding for the same CDR3. This chain links TRBV30 with TRBJ1-1, with D perhaps matching TRBD1 (5 bases). The CDR3 sequence is 12 residues long. V was cut by 5 bases and J by 3 bases, with 10 bases left in between. Per germline, CDR1 GTSNPN and CDR2 SVGIG (reference sequence). CDR3 coding DNA: TGTGCCTGGGGGGACCGAGACACTGAAGCTTTCTTT. As protein: CAWGDRDTEAFF.